The 19 T cell receptor beta chains below come from one sample, sequenced in a study of T cell repertoires in cytomegalovirus infection. MiXCR, run by TCRdb on the reads, gives a single entry per CDR3 protein. The sample consists of around 300,000 distinct CDR3 sequences, 22% of them appearing once. These TCRs' antigens remain unknown. This sample comprised cultured PBMCs, obtained from culture after CMV antigen stimulation. These receptor sequences come from a human donor in good health (CMV status not recorded). Some clones in this sample may be carry-over from other donors' samples.

The table lists this clonotype with a few counts. The gene calls are TRBV7-9 and TRBJ1-1; D uncertain. V was trimmed by 5 bases and J by 1 base, leaving 8 bases between them. This CDR3 contains 13 residues. Germline V lookup: CDR1 SEHNR, CDR2 FQNEAQ (reference sequence). DNA of the CDR3: TGTGCCAGCAGCCGCCCGGCGAACACTGAAGCTTTCTTT. This encodes CASSRPANTEAFF.

This chain uses TRBV4-3 with TRBJ2-1, with 8 bases identical to TRBD1. Per germline, CDR1 LGHNA and CDR2 YSLEER. The CDR3 contains 16 residues. Unmatched junction bases numbered 3, after V lost 2 bases and J lost 0 bases. CDR3: CASSQRTGISYNEQFF. Written as DNA, the CDR3 is TGCGCCAGCAGCCAACGGACAGGGATCTCCTACAATGAGCAGTTCTTC.

This clonotype was observed at least ten times. The chain uses TRBV7-8 and TRBJ2-7; the match to TRBD1 covers 9 bases. J lost 0 bases, V lost 5 bases, and 2 bases had no gene match. The length of the CDR3 is 14 residues. Germline V gene lookup returns CDR1 SGHVS and CDR2 FQNEAQ. The CDR3 loop reads CASSQQGASYEQYF. The CDR3 DNA follows: TGTGCCAGCAGCCAACAGGGGGCCTCCTACGAGCAGTACTTC.

There are many counts of this clonotype. The chain uses TRBV7-2 and TRBJ2-1; the match to TRBD2 covers 7 bases. V shed 4 bases, J shed 0 bases, and the junction held 18 bases outside the gene matches. The V gene's germline CDR1 is SGHTA and CDR2 FQGNSA. This CDR3 comprises 20 residues. The CDR3 DNA reads as TGTGCCAGCAGCTCCGGGGGGACGGCACTAGCGAAGAGCTCCTACAATGAGCAGTTCTTC. Translation: CASSSGGTALAKSSYNEQFF.

This clonotype turned up a few times. The chain is built from TRBV28 and TRBJ2-7, with unresolved D. The CDR3 consists of 12 residues. V lost 4 bases and J lost 6, with 10 bases in between. CDR1 and CDR2 from the germline V gene are MDHEN and SYDVKM. The CDR3 DNA is TGTGCCAGCAGTTACTCTCGGAGCGAGCAGTACTTC. Protein sequence: CASSYSRSEQYF.

The chain links TRBV4-3 to TRBJ1-1; no definite D call. CDR1 LGHNA and CDR2 YSLEER come from the germline V gene. This CDR3 comprises 13 residues. Trimming cost V 0 bases and J 4 bases, with 6 bases left between them. The CDR3 bases are TGCGCCAGCAGCCAAGACGGAGTCACTGAAGCTTTCTTT. As protein: CASSQDGVTEAFF.

The sample holds a few counts of this clonotype. The chain links TRBV28 to TRBJ2-1, with TRBD1 identical over 8 bases. The CDR3 loop spans 13 amino acids. Germline CDR1 MDHEN, CDR2 SYDVKM. The trim removed 6 bases at V and 6 bases at J, leaving 4 bases unmatched. This chain's CDR3 is CASRPDRGNEQFF. The CDR3 nucleotides read TGTGCCAGCAGACCCGACAGGGGCAATGAGCAGTTCTTC.

In its sample, this clonotype was seen a few times. The gene calls are TRBV20-1 and TRBJ2-3, with 14 bases identical to TRBD2. J gave up 6 bases and V 6 bases, and 5 bases lay outside the gene matches. CDR3 length equals 14 residues. Germline values: CDR1 DFQATT, CDR2 SNEGSKA (reference sequence). The CDR3 region has the DNA TGCAGTGCGGGACTAGCGGGAGTTTCGGATACGCAGTATTTT. Its translation: CSAGLAGVSDTQYF.

CDR3 DNA: TGTGCCAGCAGTCCACCGGGGACGAGGGACACTGAAGCTTTCTTT. It encodes CASSPPGTRDTEAFF. The V call is TRBV28, the J call TRBJ1-1; D is possibly TRBD1 (5 bases). Germline V gene lookup returns CDR1 MDHEN and CDR2 SYDVKM. This CDR3 is 15 amino acids long. V dropped 5 bases and J dropped 3 bases, with 16 bases sitting between them.

In its sample, this clonotype was seen many times. The chain has TRBV27 and TRBJ1-4, with a weak D call TRBD1 (5 bases). The CDR3 is 14 amino acids. Trimming removed 4 bases from V and 4 bases from J, with 10 bases in between. Per germline, CDR1 MNHEY and CDR2 SMNVEV (reference sequence). CDR3 loop: CASSSTEDNEKLFF. CDR3 DNA sequence: TGTGCCAGCAGTTCGACAGAAGATAATGAAAAACTGTTTTTT.

The chain joins TRBV19 to TRBJ2-1, with TRBD2 matching over 8 bases. This CDR3 region has 19 residues. After removal of 7 bases from V and 6 bases from J, the junction contained 23 bases not matched to a gene. The germline V gene has CDR1 LNHDA and CDR2 SQIVND (reference sequence). The CDR3 sequence: CASTKDPGPSGFGVNEQFF. The CDR3 DNA is TGTGCCAGTACCAAAGACCCGGGGCCTAGCGGGTTCGGAGTCAATGAGCAGTTCTTC.

The chain uses TRBV20-1 and TRBJ1-3; 7 bases line up with TRBD1. V trimming: 2 bases; J trimming: 0 bases; junction bases outside the gene matches: 10. The CDR3 runs 17 residues. The germline V gene has CDR1 DFQATT and CDR2 SNEGSKA (reference sequence). The CDR3 sequence: CSARPLRQGLSGNTIYF. The CDR3 DNA sequence: TGCAGTGCTAGACCCCTTCGACAGGGCCTCTCTGGAAACACCATATATTTT.

This clonotype was observed at least ten times. The chain has TRBV7-2 and TRBJ2-7; D possibly corresponds to TRBD1 (5 bases). Germline CDR1 SGHTA, CDR2 FQGNSA. The CDR3 is made up of 14 amino acids. V was shortened by 4 bases and J by 2 bases, with 12 bases between the two germline ends. This CDR3 is CASSWADRAYEQYF. The CDR3 DNA follows: TGTGCCAGCAGCTGGGCAGACAGAGCCTACGAGCAGTACTTC.

This clonotype occurred a few times. The J gene is TRBJ2-3, the V gene TRBV5-6; 13 bases align to TRBD2. The CDR3 is 17 residues long. The germline V gene encodes CDR1 SGHDT and CDR2 YYEEEE. With V trimmed by 4 bases and J by 6 bases, 11 bases remained unmatched. CDR3 residues: CASSRISGTSGMDTQYF. The CDR3, as DNA: TGTGCCAGCAGCCGTATTTCCGGGACTAGCGGGATGGATACGCAGTATTTT.

This clonotype was picked up many times. The chain links TRBV6-1 to TRBJ2-4; possibly TRBD2 for D (6 bases). V lost 4 bases, J lost 2 bases, and 24 bases lay in between. In germline, CDR1 is MNHNS, CDR2 SASEGT. The CDR3 totals 19 residues. For the CDR3, the DNA is TGTGCCAGCAGTGTAGCGGCCCGAGATCTCTCTTCGACCAAAAACATTCAGTACTTC. It specifies CASSVAARDLSSTKNIQYF.

This clonotype came up once. The rearrangement joins TRBV12-3 or TRBV12-4 to TRBJ2-2; 9 nucleotides line up with TRBD2. The J segment lost 2 bases and the V segment lost 6 bases, leaving 7 bases of the junction unmatched. This CDR3 comprises 16 residues. CDR3 sequence reads: CASSLPGLANTGELFF. The CDR3 DNA reads TGTGCCAGCAGCCTTCCGGGACTAGCTAACACCGGGGAGCTGTTTTTT.

The J gene is TRBJ2-7, the V gene TRBV5-8, with D hard to call. The CDR3 runs 15 residues. Trimming shortened V by 0 bases and J by 1 base, and 11 bases separated the two germline ends. From germline, CDR1 is SGHTS and CDR2 YDEGEE. This chain's CDR3 is CASSLEQWGSYEQYF. CDR3 nucleotides: TGTGCCAGCAGCTTGGAACAATGGGGTTCCTACGAGCAGTACTTC.

This chain connects TRBV7-6 to TRBJ1-4; D unclear. This CDR3 is 15 amino acids long. Germline V gene lookup returns CDR1 SGHVS and CDR2 FNYEAQ. Trimming cost V 2 bases and J 3 bases, with 10 bases left between them. Here the CDR3 reads CASSLYGRANEKLFF. The CDR3 DNA reads as TGTGCCAGCAGCTTATACGGTCGGGCTAATGAAAAACTGTTTTTT.

This clonotype showed up just a few times. The chain is built from TRBV5-6 and TRBJ2-1; D possibly uses TRBD1 or TRBD2 (5 bases each). Germline loops: CDR1 SGHDT, CDR2 YYEEEE. CDR3 size: 16 residues. Trimming shortened V by 4 bases and J by 2 bases, and 16 bases separated the two germline ends. The CDR3 spells CASSTIDGTPYNEQFF. CDR3 DNA sequence: TGTGCCAGCAGCACGATAGACGGGACCCCCTACAATGAGCAGTTCTTC.